Listed below are T cell receptor beta chains from one sample, sequenced in a study of blood T cell repertoires in COVID-19. TCRdb's copy holds only in-frame clones and misses some; the assay was immunoSEQ multiplex PCR. Counted here are approximately 140,000 clones, roughly 83% occurring once; the ten biggest clones make up about 17%. Sequencing was done on a sample of peripheral blood. These receptors came from an elderly woman with acute or convalescent COVID-19. The conserved cysteine and the conserved F or W are not part of the CDR3 here. Size values are once, few and many counts, or a class for expanded clones, and some rows have none.

size: .; J: TRBJ2-7; V: TRBV6-5; CDR3: ASSYRDKAYEQY
size: few; J: TRBJ1-1; V: TRBV27; CDR3: ASSAGQTNTEAF
size: few; J: TRBJ2-1; V: TRBV2; CDR3: ASKWLEMDEQF
size: few; J: TRBJ2-3; V: TRBV5-1; CDR3: ASSISRGSTQY
size: .; J: TRBJ1-1; V: TRBV7-8; CDR3: ASSMGQPNTEAF
size: .; J: TRBJ2-3; V: TRBV9; CDR3: ASSVGLAGVGRTDTQY
size: .; J: TRBJ2-5; V: TRBV5-1; CDR3: ASSFSGGPPRETQY
size: .; J: TRBJ1-5; V: TRBV7-2; CDR3: ASSLMGQGNQPQH
size: .; J: TRBJ1-6; V: TRBV19; CDR3: ASSGDYNSPLH
size: once; J: TRBJ1-2; V: TRBV6-2/TRBV6-3; CDR3: ASSFGQGANYGYT
size: .; J: TRBJ2-2; V: TRBV3-1/TRBV3-2; CDR3: ASSRSGEGRTGELF
size: once; J: TRBJ2-7; V: TRBV19; CDR3: ASSRGTSGRTVEQY
size: .; J: TRBJ2-1; V: TRBV6-2/TRBV6-3; CDR3: ASSFTPSSYNEQF
size: once; J: TRBJ2-5; V: TRBV7-2; CDR3: ASSRGQGETQY
size: .; J: TRBJ1-1; V: TRBV6-5; CDR3: ASRSQGDTEAF
size: .; J: TRBJ1-1; V: TRBV5-1; CDR3: ASKTVSSGGAEAF
size: .; J: TRBJ2-5; V: TRBV7-6; CDR3: ASSLSGTSSQETQY
size: .; J: TRBJ1-1; V: TRBV19; CDR3: ASSPHASVPTEAF
size: .; J: TRBJ2-5; V: TRBV7-9; CDR3: ASSLLGRGKETQY
size: .; J: TRBJ2-5; V: TRBV20-1; CDR3: SASLGLAGPQGTQY
size: .; J: TRBJ2-7; V: TRBV10-2; CDR3: ASRQGQYYEQY
size: few; J: TRBJ2-7; V: TRBV10-2; CDR3: ASVLGGNSYEQY
size: .; J: TRBJ1-1; V: TRBV27; CDR3: ASSSQIMNTEAF
size: .; J: TRBJ1-2; V: TRBV7-2; CDR3: ASSLESNYGYT
size: .; J: TRBJ1-1; V: TRBV5-4; CDR3: ASSLDRGQAEAF
size: .; J: TRBJ1-1; V: TRBV18; CDR3: ASSRTGANTEAF
size: .; J: TRBJ2-3; V: TRBV7-9; CDR3: ASSWSSGTGSSTDTQY
size: .; J: TRBJ1-5; V: TRBV30; CDR3: AWSVQGSGANQPQH
size: .; J: TRBJ1-4; V: TRBV6-5; CDR3: ASSRGSGNEKLF
size: .; J: TRBJ1-2; V: TRBV2; CDR3: ASKLDYGYT
size: .; J: TRBJ2-2; V: TRBV7-9; CDR3: ASSSGLAGGPGELF
size: .; J: TRBJ2-2; V: TRBV7-2; CDR3: ASSFAGVTGELF
size: .; J: TRBJ1-2; V: TRBV30; CDR3: AWSSRYGYT
size: few; J: TRBJ2-7; V: TRBV6-1; CDR3: ASSGLAGAQSYEQY
size: .; J: TRBJ2-7; V: TRBV27; CDR3: ASSRGDRKYYEQY
size: .; J: TRBJ2-1; V: TRBV5-1; CDR3: ASIRTSGSLDEQF
size: few; J: TRBJ2-5; V: TRBV27; CDR3: ASSLRDRKETQY
size: .; J: TRBJ2-7; V: TRBV7-6; CDR3: ASSLAPLGGGYEQY
size: .; J: TRBJ2-7; V: TRBV18; CDR3: ASSPGTGLAYEQY
size: once; J: TRBJ2-5; V: TRBV2; CDR3: ASSETSSAGTQY
size: .; J: TRBJ1-2; V: TRBV5-6; CDR3: ASSLDRGRSGYT
size: .; J: TRBJ2-3; V: TRBV19; CDR3: ASSMGLAVTSTDTQY
size: .; J: TRBJ1-5; V: TRBV3-1/TRBV3-2; CDR3: ASSQDTQGPLNSNQPQH
size: .; J: TRBJ2-2; V: TRBV7-9; CDR3: ASSPTSGGATGELF
size: few; J: TRBJ1-1; V: TRBV19; CDR3: ASAARVDGRTEAF
size: few; J: TRBJ1-6; V: TRBV19; CDR3: ATKGTGHPSSYNSPLH
size: few; J: TRBJ1-2; V: TRBV15; CDR3: ATSEIGEGHGYT
size: .; J: TRBJ2-6; V: TRBV30; CDR3: AGTSGRLSGANVLT